This TCR beta chain was recovered during a study of T-cell memory formation after mild COVID-19. 5'RACE primed at constant segments yielded TCR alpha and TCR beta cDNA libraries bearing sample barcodes and UMIs. One entry per CDR3 protein results from TCRdb running MiXCR on the 5' RACE reads. The top ten clones hold more than 10% of a sample with 550,000 to 700,000 distinct CDR3 sequences, 15% to 20% of them seen once. This clonotype occurred a few times. This TCR came from an adult woman who had mild COVID-19 (a few samples of this study predate the infection). Cell type and time point are not known. The sample comprised PBMCs or a T cell subset sorted from them (not recorded which).

CDR3 amino acids: CASSLLGEQPQHF. In nucleotides, the CDR3 is TGTGCCAGCAGCCTTCTAGGGGAACAGCCCCAGCATTTT. This chain joins TRBV2 and TRBJ1-5; D is possibly TRBD1 (5 bases). V lost 6 bases, J lost 7 bases, and 13 bases lay in between. The CDR3 length is 13 residues. Germline CDR1 SNHLY, CDR2 FYNNEI.